These T cell receptor beta chains were read from a single sample in a study of T cells after yellow fever vaccination. TCRdb re-derived calls from the 5' RACE reads in MiXCR, one entry per CDR3 protein. The sample contains 500,000 to 650,000 distinct CDR3 sequences, less than 20% of which appear only once. Sequenced material: PBMCs, taken 5 to 6 days after the first yellow fever vaccination. The receptors here all came from a man in his late teens or twenties who received the YFV17D yellow fever vaccine. CDR3s include the opening cysteine and the closing phenylalanine or tryptophan. The D gene is left open where the match is weak. Where a row states a size, it is once, few, many or the class of an expanded clone; other rows omit it.

DNA | CDR3 | size | V | D | J
TGTGCCAGCAGTTTATCTCTTAGCACTGAAGCTTTCTTT | CASSLSLSTEAFF | NA | TRBV27 | NA | TRBJ1-1
TGTGCCAGCAGTCCCGGGACAGGCAGGGTTCGGACTGAAGCTTTCTTT | CASSPGTGRVRTEAFF | few | TRBV6-1 | TRBD1 | TRBJ1-1
TGTGCCAGCATGACGGGGACAGGGGACAGTGAGCAGTTCTTC | CASMTGTGDSEQFF | NA | TRBV2 | TRBD1 | TRBJ2-1
TGTGCCAGCCACGGAGGGGGCGGGGGCGGCAATGAGCAGTTCTTC | CASHGGGGGGNEQFF | few | TRBV6-2/TRBV6-3 | NA | TRBJ2-1
TGTGCCAGCAGGGGTGGACCGGGCTACACCTTC | CASRGGPGYTF | few | TRBV7-2 | NA | TRBJ1-2
TGCAGTGCTTCTCCCAATGAGCAGTTCTTC | CSASPNEQFF | NA | TRBV20-1 | NA | TRBJ2-1
TGTGCCAGCAGCAAAGGGCCCCCCGGAGAAGAGACCCAGTACTTC | CASSKGPPGEETQYF | NA | TRBV21-1 | NA | TRBJ2-5
TGTGCCAGCATGGGTCCGGGGGCGAACAATGAGCAGTTCTTC | CASMGPGANNEQFF | few | TRBV2 | NA | TRBJ2-1
TGTGCCAGCAGTTACCACCTACAGGGGCCGAACTCTGGAAACACCATATATTTT | CASSYHLQGPNSGNTIYF | few | TRBV6-5 | TRBD1 | TRBJ1-3
TGCGCCAGCCGTCAGGAAAGTAATTCACCCCTCCACTTT | CASRQESNSPLHF | few | TRBV4-3 | NA | TRBJ1-6
TGCAGTGCTAGAGATGCAGGAAGAAGTGAAAAACTGTTTTTT | CSARDAGRSEKLFF | NA | TRBV20-1 | NA | TRBJ1-4
TGCGCCAGCAGCCCCGGACCGGCGGATGAAAAACTGTTTTTT | CASSPGPADEKLFF | few | TRBV4-1 | NA | TRBJ1-4
TGCGCCAGCAGCCCCGCGGCAGGCCCTTACGGCTACACCTTC | CASSPAAGPYGYTF | NA | TRBV4-1 | NA | TRBJ1-2
TGTGCCAGCAGCTTATGGGGGCGGGGGGCCGACAATGAGCAGTTCTTC | CASSLWGRGADNEQFF | few | TRBV7-2 | TRBD2 | TRBJ2-1
TGCAGTGTCTCAAGCTGGGCGCTGGGCGCTGGAAACACCATATATTTT | CSVSSWALGAGNTIYF | NA | TRBV20-1 | NA | TRBJ1-3
TGTGCCAGCAGCAAGCAGGTCCCCGGGCCCCAGCATTTT | CASSKQVPGPQHF | once | TRBV3-1 | NA | TRBJ1-5
TGTGCCATCAGTGAGTCGAGACAGGTGGTGACAGATACGCAGTATTTT | CAISESRQVVTDTQYF | few | TRBV10-3 | NA | TRBJ2-3
TGTGCCAGCAGCTTAGGAGGGGGCTTAGATACGCAGTATTTT | CASSLGGGLDTQYF | many | TRBV7-2 | TRBD1 | TRBJ2-3
TGTGCCAGCAGCGTATCAAGCTCCTACAATGAGCAGTTCTTC | CASSVSSSYNEQFF | few | TRBV9 | NA | TRBJ2-1
TGCAGTGGGCTGAACCAAGAGACCCAGTACTTC | CSGLNQETQYF | NA | TRBV20-1 | NA | TRBJ2-5
TGTGCCAGCAGGCTACCTTGGGGCAGTGAAAAACTGTTTTTT | CASRLPWGSEKLFF | few | TRBV6-1 | NA | TRBJ1-4
TGTGCCAGCAGTCTAACAGGGGCCACTGAAGCTTTCTTT | CASSLTGATEAFF | few | TRBV6-1 | TRBD1 | TRBJ1-1
TGTGCCAGCAGCCAGGGGGGGGACGGATCCTATGGCTACACCTTC | CASSQGGDGSYGYTF | NA | TRBV7-2 | TRBD1 | TRBJ1-2
TGTGCCAGCAGTTTAGGGACAGGGATACTAACTGAAGCTTTCTTT | CASSLGTGILTEAFF | NA | TRBV12-3/TRBV12-4 | TRBD1 | TRBJ1-1